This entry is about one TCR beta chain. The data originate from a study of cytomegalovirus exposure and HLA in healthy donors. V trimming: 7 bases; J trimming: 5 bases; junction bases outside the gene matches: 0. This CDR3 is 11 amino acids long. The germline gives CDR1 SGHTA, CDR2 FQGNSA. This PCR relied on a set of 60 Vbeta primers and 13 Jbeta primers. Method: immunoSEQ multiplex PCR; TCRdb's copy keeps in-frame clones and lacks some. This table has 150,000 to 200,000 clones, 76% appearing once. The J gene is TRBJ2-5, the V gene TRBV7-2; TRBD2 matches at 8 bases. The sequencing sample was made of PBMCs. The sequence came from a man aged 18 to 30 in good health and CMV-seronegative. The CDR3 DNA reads TGTGCCAGCACTAGCGGGGAGACCCAGTACTTC. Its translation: CASTSGETQYF.